These 12 T cell receptor beta chains were all obtained from the same sample, sequenced in a study of blood T cell repertoires in COVID-19 (dated by TCRdb to about 2020). Library preparation employed the immunoSEQ multiplex PCR assay. Imported from immuneACCESS, the table was reduced by TCRdb to in-frame sequences with V and J called. These copies leave out some clones; in studies compared against another copy, an unresolved V gene accounts for under half, and the cause of the remainder is not known. For this sample the table gives 150,000 to 250,000 clones, of which 75% to 90% were detected only once. Of the sample, about 2.3% falls within the top ten clones. Sequencing input: PBMCs or T cells enriched from blood (not recorded which). The receptors shown here come from a woman between 25 and 40 years old who had recovered from COVID-19.

The chain combines TRBV11-3 with TRBJ2-7; 8 bases map to TRBD2. The CDR3 loop spans 15 amino acids. Germline values: CDR1 SGHNT, CDR2 YENEEA. The trim removed 5 bases at V and 7 bases at J, leaving 13 bases unmatched. In DNA form, the CDR3 reads TGTGCCAGCAGCCCGGGACTAGTGGTCCTAAGAGAGCAGTACTTC. It encodes CASSPGLVVLREQYF.

This chain uses TRBV30 with TRBJ1-1; D remains ambiguous. Trimming removed 4 bases at V and 0 bases at J, with 12 bases between. CDR1 is GTSNPN, CDR2 SVGIG, per germline (reference sequence). This CDR3 has 14 residues. The CDR3, as DNA: TGTGCCTGGACCCTAGTTCAGATGAACACTGAAGCTTTCTTT. Residues: CAWTLVQMNTEAFF.

The CDR3 nucleotides read TGTGCCAGCAGCTTAGTAGGCCAGGGGAGCATGAACACTGAAGCTTTCTTT. Protein sequence: CASSLVGQGSMNTEAFF. The chain uses TRBV11-2 and TRBJ1-1; TRBD1 is a possible D gene (6 bases). Trimming left V 1 base short and J 0 bases short, with 15 bases between. There are 17 residues in the CDR3. Looked up from germline, CDR1 is SGHAT and CDR2 is FQNNGV. The whole variable domain, remainder taken from reference TRBV11-2 and TRBJ1-1, is EAGVAQSPRYKIIEKRQSVAFWCNPISGHATLYWYQQILGQGPKLLIQFQNNGVVDDSQLPKDRFSAERLKGVDSTLKIQPAKLEDSAVYLCASSLVGQGSMNTEAFFGQGTRLTVV.

The CDR3 DNA follows: TGTGCCAGCAGCCAAGGACACCCCGGGACTAGTATGGATACGCAGTATTTT. It specifies CASSQGHPGTSMDTQYF. V is TRBV7-2 and J is TRBJ2-3; 8 nucleotides line up with TRBD2. The CDR3 sequence is 17 residues long. CDR1 is SGHTA and CDR2 is FQGNSA in the germline V gene. V shed 5 bases, J shed 6 bases, and the junction held 16 bases outside the gene matches. The full variable domain, completed using reference TRBV7-2 and TRBJ2-3, is GAGVSQSPSNKVTEKGKDVELRCDPISGHTALYWYRQSLGQGLEFLIYFQGNSAPDKSGLPSDRFSAERTGGSVSTLTIQRTQQEDSAVYLCASSQGHPGTSMDTQYFGPGTRLTVL.

In this sample, this clone turned up once. The chain has TRBV9 and TRBJ2-2; TRBD1 agrees at 8 bases. The CDR3 has 15 residues. The V gene end was trimmed by 4 bases and the J gene end by 3 bases; junction bases not matched to a gene: 5. Germline V CDR1 and CDR2: SGDLS, YYNGEE. CDR3 amino acids: CASSPGGLDTGELFF. In DNA form, the CDR3 reads TGTGCCAGCAGCCCAGGGGGCTTAGACACCGGGGAGCTGTTTTTT.

The genes are TRBV15 and TRBJ1-2; D might be TRBD1 (5 bases). The CDR3 loop spans 14 amino acids. The V end was cut by 1 base, the J end by 2 bases, with 8 bases between. CDR1 and CDR2 from the germline V gene are LNHNV and YYDKDF (reference sequence). The CDR3 is CATSRGGYNYGYTF. In nucleotides, the CDR3 is TGTGCCACCAGCAGAGGGGGCTACAACTATGGCTACACCTTC.

J is TRBJ1-6 and V is TRBV9; the match to TRBD1 covers 9 bases. Germline CDR1 reads SGDLS; CDR2 reads YYNGEE. The CDR3 is 18 residues long. V lost 2 bases, J lost 3 bases, and 9 bases stayed unmatched. DNA for the CDR3: TGTGCCAGCAGCGTTGGGACAGGGTCGCCTGACTATAATTCACCCCTCCACTTT. As protein: CASSVGTGSPDYNSPLHF.

This clone is a singleton in its sample. J is TRBJ2-5 and V is TRBV28; 8 bases match TRBD2. J gave up 7 bases and V 4 bases, and 29 bases lay outside the gene matches. CDR1 and CDR2 (germline): MDHEN, SYDVKM. There are 21 residues in the CDR3. Here the CDR3 reads CASSSPSGTSFSRPRPGTQYF. CDR3 DNA sequence: TGTGCCAGCAGTTCCCCCTCGGGGACTAGTTTCTCGAGGCCACGTCCGGGGACCCAGTACTTC.

The V call is TRBV27, the J call TRBJ1-2, with a weak D call TRBD1 (5 bases). There are 17 residues in the CDR3. Germline values: CDR1 MNHEY, CDR2 SMNVEV (reference sequence). Deletions cut 2 bases from V and 4 bases from J, with 20 bases between. CDR3 protein: CASSLMAGPDSGYGYTF. The DNA for the CDR3 is TGTGCCAGCAGTTTAATGGCAGGGCCTGATAGTGGCTATGGCTACACCTTC.

The rearrangement joins TRBV9 to TRBJ1-2; D not resolved. Germline V CDR1 and CDR2: SGDLS, YYNGEE. Trimming took off 2 bases at V and 3 bases at J, with 11 bases between the two ends. This CDR3 comprises 14 residues. CDR3 protein: CASSVGAGYYGYTF. CDR3 sequence (DNA): TGTGCCAGCAGCGTCGGTGCGGGGTACTATGGCTACACCTTC.

This clone was recorded once. The rearrangement uses TRBV29-1 and TRBJ1-1; D gene unclear. The CDR3 spans 15 residues. CDR1 is SQVTM and CDR2 is ANQGSEA in the germline V gene. The V and J ends lost 4 bases and 0 bases respectively, with 15 bases between them. CDR3 sequence: CSVGDVGPMNTEAFF. DNA of the CDR3: TGCAGCGTTGGAGACGTTGGGCCAATGAACACTGAAGCTTTCTTT.

This clone has only a few counts. The chain links TRBV6-4 to TRBJ2-1; 11 bases agree with TRBD1. V dropped 6 bases and J dropped 3; count of bases not matched to a gene: 4. Germline values: CDR1 MRHNA, CDR2 SNTAGT. CDR3 length: 15 residues. CDR3 sequence (DNA): TGTGCCAGCAGCCTCGGGACAGGGGGCTACAATGAGCAGTTCTTC. This encodes CASSLGTGGYNEQFF.